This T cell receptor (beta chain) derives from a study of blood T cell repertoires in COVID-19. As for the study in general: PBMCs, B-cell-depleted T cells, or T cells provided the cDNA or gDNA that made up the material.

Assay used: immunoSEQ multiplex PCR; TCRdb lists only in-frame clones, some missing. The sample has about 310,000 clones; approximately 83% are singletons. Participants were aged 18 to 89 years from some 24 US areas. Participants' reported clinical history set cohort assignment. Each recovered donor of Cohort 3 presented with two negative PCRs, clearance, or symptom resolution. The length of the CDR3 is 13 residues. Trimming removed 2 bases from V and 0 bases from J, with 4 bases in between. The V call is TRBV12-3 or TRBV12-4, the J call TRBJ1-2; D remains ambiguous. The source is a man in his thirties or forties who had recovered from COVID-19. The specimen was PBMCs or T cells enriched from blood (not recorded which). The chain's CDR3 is CASSLSPNYGYTF. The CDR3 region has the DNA TGTGCCAGCAGTTTAAGCCCTAACTATGGCTACACCTTC.